The text below deals with one T cell receptor (beta chain). The specificity of this receptor is unknown. HCMV serostatus was determined by detecting HCMV-specific IgG in serum with a commercial ELISA kit. Peripheral blood mononuclear cells were isolated from blood by Ficoll density gradient centrifugation. The data were taken from a study of T cells expressing NK-cell markers (dated by TCRdb to 2019 to 2021). Study-level background: In sorted CD3+CD56+NKG2C+, CD3+CD56+NKG2C- and CD3+CD56-NKG2C+ T-cell subsets from eight donors, TCR beta-chain repertoires were profiled. Of the eight sequenced donors, seven were found to be HCMV-seropositive and one was found to be HCMV-seronegative. Randomly selected healthy volunteers, three men and five women, were used as the eight sequenced donors. The libraries were sequenced on Illumina HiSeq 2000/2500, MiSeq or NextSeq, producing 2 x 150 bp reads.

Sequencing was carried out with an Illumina HiSeq 2000. TCR beta cDNA libraries were made by 5'RACE template switching that added a universal primer site and unique molecular identifiers. cDNA synthesis was primed from the TCR beta constant segment and was followed by two successive PCR amplification steps. The original pipeline was this. MIGEC was used to demultiplex reads and group the reads by UMI, and MiTCR was used to assemble and quantify clonotypes. To exclude erroneous sequences, any TCR cDNA sequence not supported by at least two reads was discarded. The tcR package was used for downstream repertoire analysis, and clonotypes were matched across fractions by CDR3 nucleotide sequence plus V segment. VDJmatch was used to annotate antigen specificity against VDJdb, with one amino acid substitution in CDR3 allowed. TCRdb reanalyzed the reads, keeping one entry per CDR3 protein sequence and omitting DNA. These V and J calls derive from TCRdb rather than the authors' analysis. The table for this sample records some 140,000 distinct CDR3 sequences. 37% of the sample is held by the ten biggest clonotypes.

Study-level results and caveats: Those dominant clonotypes were again the most abundant among CD3+CD56-NKG2C+ cells in several donors, at about 25-65%. In more than five donors, the dominant CD3+CD56+NKG2C+ clonotypes were found to rank among the top 10 CD8+ clonotypes and to make up roughly 1.0-7.5% of CD8+ T cells. It remained unclear whether the expanded NKG2C-expressing T cell clones were specific for HCMV antigens.

Including cysteine and phenylalanine, the CDR3 has 17 amino acids. Nucleotide data are not available. The germline V gene (reference sequence) yields LGHDT for CDR1 and YNNKEL for CDR2. The V gene is TRBV3-1 and the J gene is TRBJ2-3; as DNA is missing, the TRBD1 call by TCRdb cannot be tested. This TCR derives from a woman in her 50s in good health. Donor details come from another sample of the same person, matched by shared clones. Material: blood T cells: a sorted CD56 or NKG2C T cell subset, CD4+ or CD8+ T cells, or bulk PBMC T cells (not recorded which). This receptor has the CDR3 CASSQGRDRGESDTQYF.